This TCR beta chain was recorded in a study of T cells in Graves' hyperthyroidism and ophthalmopathy. Researchers amplified the TCR beta CDR3 regions from RNA transcripts. When the TCR CDR3 underwent first-round RT-PCR, the HTBI primer set was used. Each CDR3 protein is one row after TCRdb ran MiXCR on the multiplex PCR reads. The table shows some 700,000 distinct CDR3 sequences, with around 16% occurring only once. The CDR3 spans 16 residues. Trimming cost V 6 bases and J 4 bases; bases outside gene matches: 13. The germline gives CDR1 MDHEN, CDR2 SYDVKM. V is TRBV28 and J is TRBJ2-5, with 8 bases identical to TRBD2. What was sequenced was blood. This TCR was sampled from a man aged 50 or older with Graves' hyperthyroidism. CDR3 residues: CASSLLGAGVGETQYF. CDR3 DNA: TGTGCCAGCAGCCTACTGGGAGCGGGAGTTGGAGAGACCCAGTACTTC.